The 32 T cell receptor beta chains reported below all come from one sample, sequenced in a study of T cell repertoires in ileal Crohn's disease. The time point: inflamed ileum from the surgical specimen. Clones were read by immunoSEQ multiplex PCR, and TCRdb kept only the in-frame ones, dropping some. There are fewer than 5,000 clones in the sample; under 80% occur only once, and about 6.6% lies in the top ten. Sequenced material: ileal tissue. The receptors stem from an adult with Crohn's disease.

This clone was seen a few times. CDR3 residues: CASSLGPGGDYGYTF. The CDR3 nucleotides read TGTGCCAGCAGCTTAGGCCCCGGGGGCGACTATGGCTACACCTTC. The rearrangement uses TRBV7-3 and TRBJ1-2, with D possibly matching TRBD1 (6 bases). The CDR3 is 15 amino acids. Germline V gene lookup returns CDR1 SGHTA and CDR2 FQGTGA. Trimming removed 2 bases at V and 3 bases at J, with 13 bases between.

The rearrangement links TRBV7-9 to TRBJ2-3; 14 bases are shared with TRBD2. The V gene end was trimmed by 5 bases and the J gene end by 2 bases; junction bases not matched to a gene: 6. Germline assignment: CDR1 SEHNR and CDR2 FQNEAQ (reference sequence). The CDR3 length is 17 residues. The CDR3 nucleotides are TGTGCCAGCAGCCGGACTAGCGGGGGGACTACCACAGATACGCAGTATTTT. This sequence encodes CASSRTSGGTTTDTQYF.

This chain uses TRBV14 with TRBJ1-4; possibly TRBD1 for D (6 bases). The CDR3 runs to 15 residues. Trimming took off 2 bases at V and 6 bases at J, with 13 bases between the two ends. CDR1 is SGHDN and CDR2 is FVKESK in the germline V gene. The chain's CDR3 is CASSQNGGAHEKLFF. In DNA form, the CDR3 reads TGTGCCAGCAGCCAAAATGGGGGGGCTCATGAAAAACTGTTTTTT.

The chain has TRBV21-1 and TRBJ2-5; the table assigns TRBD2, which was not confirmed against the DNA. TRBV21-1 is a documented pseudogene. This CDR3 is 18 amino acids long. This CDR3 reads CASSLQTRIRCSGETQYF. The DNA for the CDR3 is TGTGCCAGCAGCCTACAGACTCGGATTCGGTGTAGCGGGGAGACCCAGTACTTC.

The chain recombines TRBV6-5 with TRBJ2-7; D gene uncertain. Germline V CDR1 and CDR2: MNHEY, SVGAGI. CDR3 length: 12 residues. V lost 6 bases and J lost 5, with 11 bases in between. Written as DNA, the CDR3 is TGTGCCAGCAGCCAGGTACGGGACGAGCAGTACTTC. It codes for CASSQVRDEQYF.

The chain employs TRBV5-4 and TRBJ2-3; D is possibly TRBD2 (6 bases). V gave up 0 bases and J gave up 8 bases, with 22 bases separating them. The germline V gene has CDR1 SGHNT and CDR2 YYREEE (reference sequence). The CDR3 runs 17 residues. CDR3 DNA: TGTGCCAGCAGCTTGGGCTTGGGCGGGAAGGTTTGGGGTACGCAGTATTTT. The encoded protein is CASSLGLGGKVWGTQYF.

This clone is large. The V call is TRBV7-2, the J call TRBJ1-2; D is unresolved. This CDR3 is 14 amino acids long. V was pared by 0 bases and J by 4 bases, with 9 bases between. Germline assignment: CDR1 SGHTA and CDR2 FQGNSA. The CDR3, as DNA: TGTGCCAGCAGCTTAGCAGCCAATGGCTATGGCTACACCTTC. This encodes CASSLAANGYGYTF.

The J gene is TRBJ1-2, the V gene TRBV6-6; TRBD1 aligns across 7 bases. The CDR3 has 15 amino acids. J gave up 3 bases and V 6 bases, and 10 bases lay outside the gene matches. The germline V gene has CDR1 MNHNY and CDR2 SVGAGI (reference sequence). CDR3 coding DNA: TGTGCCAGCAGGGGAGGACAGGATCATTACTATGGCTACACCTTC. It encodes CASRGGQDHYYGYTF.

This clone was observed once. This chain connects TRBV7-8 to TRBJ1-2, with D unresolved. Trimming removed 5 bases at V and 0 bases at J, with 13 bases between. Looked up from germline, CDR1 is SGHVS and CDR2 is FQNEAQ. CDR3 length: 15 amino acids. CDR3 region: CASSPEGIANYGYTF. The DNA of the CDR3 is TGTGCCAGCAGCCCAGAGGGCATCGCTAACTATGGCTACACCTTC.

The chain is built from TRBV5-6 and TRBJ1-1, with 8 nucleotides matching TRBD1. This CDR3 has 14 residues. Per germline, CDR1 SGHDT and CDR2 YYEEEE. The V segment lost 4 bases and the J segment 0 bases; nucleotides outside the gene matches: 2. The CDR3 sequence: CASSGTGMNTEAFF. The DNA for the CDR3 is TGTGCCAGCAGCGGGACAGGTATGAACACTGAAGCTTTCTTT.

This chain connects TRBV5-6 to TRBJ1-2; the D is unclear. CDR3 length: 14 amino acids. V shed 4 bases and J shed 5 bases, with 15 bases lying between them. CDR1 is SGHDT, CDR2 YYEEEE, per germline. The CDR3: CASSLPTAPYGYTF. The CDR3, as DNA: TGTGCCAGCAGCCTCCCCACCGCTCCTTATGGCTACACCTTC. The variable domain in full, completed from reference TRBV5-6 and TRBJ1-2, reads DAGVTQSPTHLIKTRGQQVTLRCSPKSGHDTVSWYQQALGQGPQFIFQYYEEEERQRGNFPDRFSGHQFPNYSSELNVNALLLGDSALYLCASSLPTAPYGYTFGSGTRLTVV.

The genes are TRBV30 and TRBJ1-5; D is unclear. This CDR3 spans 16 amino acids. From germline, CDR1 is GTSNPN and CDR2 SVGIG (reference sequence). Trimming removed 2 bases at V and 6 bases at J, with 20 bases between. Here the CDR3 DNA reads TGTGCCTGGAGTTTCGGGTCGGGAATCGTCTCTCAGCCCCAGCATTTT. Its protein is CAWSFGSGIVSQPQHF.

As regards this clone: The germline gene is not matched at one end of the junction; a read error may be the cause. The sample holds other DNA sequences that translate to the same CDR3. J is TRBJ2-7 and V is TRBV2; TRBD1 matches 9 bases. The CDR3 covers 14 residues. Germline CDR1 and CDR2: SNHLY and FYNNEI. The CDR3 coding sequence is TGCGCCAGACCAAACGGGACAGGGTGCTACGAGCAGTACTTC. This codes for CARPNGTGCYEQYF.

V usage is TRBV5-6 and J usage is TRBJ1-6, with a weak D call TRBD1 (5 bases). V lost 2 bases, J lost 6 bases, and 15 bases lay in between. Germline lookup yields CDR1 SGHDT and CDR2 YYEEEE. The CDR3 is 16 amino acids. CDR3 nucleotides: TGTGCCAGCAGCTTCGGGGCAGGGCTGGCTAATTCACCCCTCCACTTT. It yields the protein CASSFGAGLANSPLHF.

V gene TRBV19 combines with J gene TRBJ2-7, with D perhaps TRBD1 (6 bases). The V gene lost 6 bases and the J gene lost 7 bases, with 19 bases spanning the gap. The CDR3 extends over 14 amino acids. The germline V gene has CDR1 LNHDA and CDR2 SQIVND (reference sequence). In DNA, the CDR3 is TGTGCCAGTAGATCGACAGGTCTCAGGAGGGAGCAGTACTTC. This sequence encodes CASRSTGLRREQYF.

The rearrangement joins TRBV18 to TRBJ1-3; 9 positions match TRBD1. CDR3 size: 16 residues. V dropped 3 bases and J dropped 0; count of bases not matched to a gene: 3. CDR1 is KGHSH and CDR2 is LQKENI in the germline V gene. The CDR3 protein is CASSPNRGHSGNTIYF. CDR3 in DNA: TGTGCCAGCTCACCTAACAGGGGGCACTCTGGAAACACCATATATTTT.

The chain employs TRBV4-1 and TRBJ2-7; D gene unclear. The CDR3 has 12 amino acids. From germline, CDR1 is MGHRA and CDR2 YSYEKL. Trimming pared 3 bases from V and 6 bases from J, leaving 9 bases between. CDR3 in DNA: TGCGCCAGCAGCCACATGGGTGGCGAGCAGTACTTC. It is translated as CASSHMGGEQYF.

DNA of the CDR3: TGTGCCAGCAGAATTACAGGGGGCAGGGGCAATGAGCAGTTCTTC. Residues: CASRITGGRGNEQFF. The rearrangement links TRBV27 to TRBJ2-1; 9 bases agree with TRBD1. The CDR3 is made up of 15 amino acids. With 6 bases clipped from V and 6 bases from J, the junction kept 9 bases outside the gene matches. Looked up from germline, CDR1 is MNHEY and CDR2 is SMNVEV (reference sequence).

The chain couples TRBV7-2 to TRBJ2-7, with TRBD2 matching 12 bases. V lost 3 bases, J lost 1 base, and 4 bases stayed unmatched. Germline CDR1 SGHTA, CDR2 FQGNSA. This CDR3 spans 16 amino acids. CDR3 residues: CASSFKLAGGSYEQYF. The CDR3, as DNA: TGTGCCAGCAGCTTTAAACTAGCGGGGGGTTCCTACGAGCAGTACTTC. The complete variable domain, with remaining parts taken from reference TRBV7-2 and TRBJ2-7, reads GAGVSQSPSNKVTEKGKDVELRCDPISGHTALYWYRQSLGQGLEFLIYFQGNSAPDKSGLPSDRFSAERTGGSVSTLTIQRTQQEDSAVYLCASSFKLAGGSYEQYFGPGTRLTVT.

V usage is TRBV27 and J usage is TRBJ2-6; 8 bases fit TRBD1. The CDR3 is 16 residues long. Trimming at V came to 0 bases and at J to 4 bases, leaving 2 bases not matched to a gene. The V gene's germline CDR1 is MNHEY and CDR2 SMNVEV (reference sequence). CDR3 DNA sequence: TGTGCCAGCAGTTTATCCAGGGGGCACGGGGCCAACGTCCTGACTTTC. The encoded protein is CASSLSRGHGANVLTF.

J is TRBJ2-7 and V is TRBV5-5; D unclear. Germline V gives CDR1 SGHKS, CDR2 YYEKEE (reference sequence). The CDR3 extends over 12 amino acids. Trimming pared 1 base from V and 10 bases from J, leaving 12 bases between. This chain's CDR3 is CASSLSGSRQYF. CDR3 DNA: TGTGCCAGCAGCTTGAGTGGCAGCAGACAGTACTTC.

This clone has only a few counts. The J gene is TRBJ1-2, the V gene TRBV7-2; D ambiguous. Germline V lookup: CDR1 SGHTA, CDR2 FQGNSA. The CDR3 has 15 residues. Deletions cut 2 bases from V and 3 bases from J, with 13 bases between. The CDR3 nucleotides are TGTGCCAGCAGCTTAAATCGCTTACTAGACTATGGCTACACCTTC. It codes for CASSLNRLLDYGYTF.

The chain carries TRBV25-1 and TRBJ2-5; possible D gene TRBD1, 5 bases. The V gene's germline CDR1 is MGHDK and CDR2 SYGVNS. The V end was cut by 7 bases, the J end by 5 bases, with 8 bases between. The CDR3 contains 11 residues. CDR3: CASTGWETQYF. The CDR3 nucleotides read TGTGCCAGCACAGGGTGGGAGACCCAGTACTTC. Together with reference TRBV25-1 and TRBJ2-5, the CDR3 gives the full variable domain: EADIYQTPRYLVIGTGKKITLECSQTMGHDKMYWYQQDPGMELHLIHYSYGVNSTEKGDLSSESTVSRIRTEHFPLTLESARPSHTSQYLCASTGWETQYFGPGTRLLVL.

V gene TRBV2 combines with J gene TRBJ1-1; TRBD1 is a possible D gene (6 bases). The length of the CDR3 is 15 residues. The V and J ends lost 7 bases and 0 bases respectively, with 15 bases between them. Germline V gives CDR1 SNHLY, CDR2 FYNNEI. CDR3: CASTAGHYMNTEAFF. CDR3 nucleotide sequence: TGTGCCAGCACTGCGGGACACTACATGAACACTGAAGCTTTCTTT.

The chain joins TRBV6-6 to TRBJ1-5, with D perhaps matching TRBD1 (6 bases). V dropped 5 bases and J dropped 5 bases, with 13 bases sitting between them. This CDR3 spans 14 amino acids. In germline, CDR1 is MNHNY, CDR2 SVGAGI (reference sequence). The CDR3 bases are TGTGCCAGCAGTCGGACAGTTGGGGATCAGCCCCAGCATTTT. The encoded protein is CASSRTVGDQPQHF.

V gene TRBV7-9 combines with J gene TRBJ2-4, with D perhaps TRBD1 or TRBD2 (5 bases each). V dropped 5 bases and J dropped 0 bases, with 17 bases sitting between them. The germline CDR1 and CDR2 sequences are SEHNR and FQNEAQ (reference sequence). The CDR3 is 17 amino acids. This CDR3 reads CASSAPGSRVAKNIQYF. The CDR3 bases are TGTGCCAGCAGCGCGCCAGGGAGTAGGGTAGCCAAAAACATTCAGTACTTC. Full variable domain (outside the CDR3, taken from reference TRBV7-9 and TRBJ2-4): DTGVSQNPRHKITKRGQNVTFRCDPISEHNRLYWYRQTLGQGPEFLTYFQNEAQLEKSRLLSDRFSAERPKGSFSTLEIQRTEQGDSAMYLCASSAPGSRVAKNIQYFGAGTRLSVL.

J is TRBJ1-1 and V is TRBV6-5, with D perhaps matching TRBD1 (6 bases). Germline CDR1 reads MNHEY; CDR2 reads SVGAGI. CDR3 size: 15 residues. The V gene lost 1 base and the J gene lost 4 bases, with 13 bases spanning the gap. CDR3 sequence: CASSYLGTTSTEAFF. CDR3 DNA: TGTGCCAGCAGTTACTTAGGGACAACTTCCACTGAAGCTTTCTTT.

The V gene is TRBV10-3, the J gene TRBJ1-5, with a tentative D call TRBD1 (5 bases). This CDR3 is 15 amino acids long. CDR1 is ENHRY and CDR2 is SYGVKD in the germline V gene. With 0 bases removed from V and 6 bases from J, the gap between germline ends came to 12 bases. The CDR3 DNA sequence: TGTGCCATCAGTGAGTCGGGAGGGAGGGGTCAGCCCCAGCATTTT. This gives the protein CAISESGGRGQPQHF.

The chain links TRBV11-2 to TRBJ2-7, with a possible D match to TRBD2 (6 bases). This CDR3 spans 16 amino acids. Looked up from germline, CDR1 is SGHAT and CDR2 is FQNNGV. V lost 0 bases and J lost 2, with 14 bases in between. The CDR3 reads CASSLDRGSGAYEQYF. For the CDR3, the DNA is TGTGCCAGCAGCTTAGATCGGGGGTCGGGCGCCTACGAGCAGTACTTC.

This chain uses TRBV28 with TRBJ1-5; D is unclear. The V gene's germline CDR1 is MDHEN and CDR2 SYDVKM. Trimming took 3 bases from V and 2 from J, leaving 14 bases between them. CDR3 length: 16 residues. Here the CDR3 DNA reads TGTGCCAGCAGTTTCCCTCACAGATCCGGCAATCAGCCCCAGCATTTT. This gives the protein CASSFPHRSGNQPQHF.

The chain has TRBV6-1 and TRBJ1-5, with TRBD1 matching over 8 bases. V gave up 3 bases and J gave up 4 bases; unmatched junction bases: 2. Germline CDR1 and CDR2: MNHNS and SASEGT. The CDR3 consists of 14 residues. As DNA, the CDR3 is TGTGCCAGCAGTGACCAGGGGGCTAATCAGCCCCAGCATTTT. Translation gives CASSDQGANQPQHF.

The gene calls are TRBV7-2 and TRBJ2-7; D possibly uses TRBD1 or TRBD2 (5 bases each). The CDR3 runs to 12 residues. Trimming took off 5 bases at V and 3 bases at J, with 8 bases between the two ends. Germline V gene sequence: CDR1 SGHTA, CDR2 FQGNSA. CDR3 region: CASSRGLYEQYF. CDR3 nucleotide sequence: TGTGCCAGCAGCCGGGGCCTCTACGAGCAGTACTTC.